This T cell receptor (beta chain) was profiled in a study of cytomegalovirus exposure and HLA in healthy donors (dated by TCRdb to 2016 to 2017). Looking at the study overall: An earlier analysis of approximately 590 of the donors reported approximately 270 Gb of sequence data and roughly 110 million unique TCR beta sequences from about 200 million T cells. HLA typing included class I and class II loci at four-digit resolution. Roughly 310 gigabases of sequencing data and tens of millions of unique TCR sequences were included in an early release covering roughly 600 HLA-typed donors. Across approximately 400 genotyped donors of the cohort, an average of approximately 240,000 unique TCR beta nucleotide sequences per donor were sequenced, and 15% to 20% of those sequences were non-productive. Donor age, sex, ethnicity and CMV serostatus were compiled together with the repertoire data. All discovery cohort repertoires had been generated on a single sequencing platform. The aim of the study was to test whether cataloging public T cell receptors could identify signatures of past pathogen exposure. The number of donors typed differed by locus, with roughly 620-640 for A, B, C, DRB1 and DQB1, roughly 520 for DQA1, about 610 for DPA1, and 400 to 490 for DPB1. Among the roughly 400 genotyped donors, approximately 77% belonged to the genetic ancestry cluster associated with self-reported Caucasian donors. Four to six DR-DQ haplotypes were handled as single units for association and clustering, since linkage in the cohort was strong. The study used immunosequencing to profile the T cell repertoires of 666 subjects and linked those repertoires to cytomegalovirus serostatus. In an earlier analysis of a few hundred of the donors, high-throughput TCR beta sequencing was used to judge whether each TCR beta V gene segment behaved as functional or pseudogenic. To predict cytomegalovirus infection status, the study brought together high-throughput TCR immunosequencing, statistical association of individual TCRs with disease status, and machine learning. Besides the first cohort of 666 subjects, a separate validation cohort made up of around 120 different subjects was used. A later analysis re-examined previously published TCR beta repertoires from more than 550 donors and added high-resolution HLA genotyping to investigate patterns of TCR occurrence. Genome-wide SNP genotypes for about three fifths of the 666 donors were used in a later genetic analysis, which treated that subset as a discovery cohort. Rather than drawing on any new phenotypic data, the later analysis identified candidate immune exposures from TCR beta sequences and the way those sequences occurred across donors. The paper's findings and limits, for the study overall: A later genetic analysis associated a missense DCLRE1C variant with V-gene and J-gene trimming of TCR beta chains, and an independent cohort replicated the association. The only immune exposure information available for the cohort was CMV serostatus. A later analysis found that HLA-associated TCR beta chains were more clonally expanded and had lower generation probabilities than equally common non-associated chains. Most CMV-associated TCR beta chains appeared to be HLA-restricted in a later analysis, and the HLA associations seemed to be driven largely by CMV exposure. The presence/absence analyses assumed that sequencing depth was roughly uniform across donors, and that assumption may not be true. A group of highly shared sequence variants was considered likely to be a technical artifact of the sequencing pipeline. The 87-base-pair reads could not distinguish some IMGT-functional V segments, including TRBV6-2 and TRBV6-3, so those segments were excluded. In a later analysis, more than 15,000 TCR beta sequences were associated with specific HLA alleles at a false discovery rate of 0.05. Correlated functional status among segregating V segments might be attributable to linkage disequilibrium, but an unknown experimental factor could not be ruled out. It was suggested by the authors that the approach could potentially be generalized to other disease states and immunological phenotypes. Only TCR beta chains were sequenced in this cohort, and the absence of alpha or paired-chain data limited detectable features. The study gave a list of under 200 TCR beta chains associated with cytomegalovirus. In an earlier analysis of approximately 590 of the donors, most TCR beta V segments appeared in productive rearrangements about 90% or about 30% of the time, broadly matching IMGT annotations. When HLA alleles, especially DR and DQ, strongly co-occurred, TCR associations were difficult to assign to individual alleles. Because counts were too low, 15 to 20 rarely observed V segments, including chromosome 9 orphons, were excluded from the earlier analysis of about 500 of the donors. In a later analysis, TCR association rates were found to vary across HLA loci, with the most associated TCRs seen for DRB1 alleles and the fewest for HLA-C alleles. Cytomegalovirus status was reported to be diagnosed by the classifier with high specificity and sensitivity in both the original and validation cohorts. Most TCR sequences were observed very rarely across donors, whereas some public TCRs were present in many individuals. In vitro tests confirmed that a few of the cytomegalovirus-associated TCR beta chains recognize cytomegalovirus antigens. HLA typing was unavailable for some donors at each locus, so association tests used only the typed subset. According to a later analysis, parvovirus B19, influenza, CMV and Epstein-Barr virus appeared linked to several top co-occurrence clusters. Compared with the approximately 670-donor mean, donors in an Asian-associated ancestry cluster had fewer N-insertions in productive TCRs, according to a later genetic analysis. A further reported finding was that TCR beta sequences accurately predicted the HLA-A and HLA-B alleles for most subjects in the first cohort.

The cohort comprised 666 healthy bone marrow donors. All cohort members were sampled while nominally healthy, although unrecorded immune exposures were likely present. The donor tested CMV seronegative and was one of the 352 seronegative cohort members. A peripheral blood sample was provided by each donor, and peripheral blood mononuclear cells were used for TCR beta sequencing. Genomic DNA was extracted from the blood cell samples with the Qiagen DNeasy Blood Extraction Kit. Libraries were prepared through the immunoSEQ multiplex PCR assay. A mixture of 60 forward primers for TCR Vbeta segments and 13 reverse primers for TCR Jbeta segments was used in the multiplex PCR. The CDR3 region of rearranged TCR beta genes was amplified from genomic DNA with a multiplex PCR assay. The amplified TCR beta libraries were sequenced on the Illumina HiSeq System as 87-base-pair reads. The authors' pipeline ran thus. In a later analysis, some 80 million unique TCR beta chains were counted across the approximately 670 repertoires, and roughly 11 million of these chains were shared by at least two donors. Raw reads were error-corrected and collapsed into unique sequences with a nearest-neighbor algorithm that merged closely related sequences to remove PCR and sequencing errors. To assign V, D and J gene segments, CDR3 sequences were aligned to IMGT reference sequences. For a sequence to be retained, at least a six-nucleotide match to both a V gene segment and a J gene segment was required. Rearrangements were called productive when the CDR3 lacked stop codons and stayed in frame with V and J; all others were non-productive. Following IMGT convention, CDR3 was defined as the stretch from the second conserved V-encoded cysteine to the conserved J-encoded phenylalanine. The earlier analysis of some 600 of the donors excluded sequences that lacked an unambiguous match to a single V gene segment. An earlier analysis of about 590 of the donors classified V segments as functional when productive rearrangements were above 56.7% and as segregating when the standard deviation between donors was above 5%. A statistical classification framework was built to diagnose cytomegalovirus status from the catalog of TCR beta chain sequences. V and J gene assignment, in a later analysis, came from comparing TCR nucleotide sequences with IMGT/GENE-DB human TR gene sequences. In a later analysis, CDR3 sequences and most-parsimonious VDJ recombination scenarios were assigned using the TCRdist pipeline. In a later analysis, each TCR beta chain was defined by its CDR3 amino acid sequence together with its V-gene family, and reads lacking a unique V-gene family were excluded. As a way to deal with suspected cross-contamination and a sequencing artifact, a later analysis dropped 640 or so nucleotide sequences that were highly shared and had low generation probability. For each public chain, a later analysis derived a clonal expansion index from normalized ranks of inferred template counts within each repertoire. In a later analysis, generation probabilities were computed using a VDJ recombination model fitted to out-of-frame rearrangements, and the results were checked against IGoR. In a later analysis, TCR-TCR, TCR-HLA and TCR-CMV co-occurrence was scored with hypergeometric tests, and a repertoire-size bias correction was applied to TCR pairs. To estimate false discovery rates, a later analysis permuted the HLA or CMV assignments 20 times. A later analysis grouped co-occurring TCRs with DBSCAN, adding TCRdist sequence similarity when clustering within HLA-allele-positive subsets. Repertoires with fewer than 30,000 or more than 120,000 public chains were left out of co-occurrence clustering, as were five repertoires with anomalous nucleotide sharing. TCRdb provides this immuneACCESS table in a form limited to in-frame rearrangements. Some clones are lacking; in checked studies, under half of them reflect an unresolved V gene, and why the rest are absent is not known. V and J calls and clone size are copied from that table; D and trimming were computed from the DNA. This sample's table lists around 120,000 clones. The ten largest clones add up to roughly 3.5% of the sample.

The germline V gene sets CDR1 to LGHNA and CDR2 to YNFKEQ. V and J lose 0 bases and 6 bases, and a span of 14 bases separates them. From the cysteine through the phenylalanine, the CDR3 covers 15 amino acids. The kept DNA is CDR3 alone, 45 bases in frame from the first base. A word on this clone: This clone's antigen is unknown.

Source material: PBMCs. The chain was built from TRBV4-2 and TRBJ1-2, and TRBD1 may be the D gene, going by 5 matching bases. This TCR was recovered from a man aged 18 to 29 in good health and CMV-seronegative. The bases read TGTGCCAGCAGCCAAGATACGCAGGGATGGAATGGCTACACCTTC. Its amino acids are CASSQDTQGWNGYTF.